Sequencing of this TCR beta chain was carried out in a study of blood T cell repertoires in COVID-19. Germline CDR1 KGHSH, CDR2 LQKENI. V shed 0 bases, J shed 0 bases, and the junction held 12 bases outside the gene matches. CDR3 length equals 19 residues. Authors' processing steps: For nucleated cells, counts were estimated from reference gene primer amplification. The method was immunoSEQ multiplex PCR; TCRdb's version includes in-frame clones alone and lacks a portion of them. The V and J calls and the clone size are those of that table, but D and trimming were determined from the DNA. The data hold around 250,000 clones, with around 90% observed a single time.

The chain employs TRBV18 and TRBJ1-2; 8 bases agree with TRBD1. Sequenced: peripheral blood. The TCR was taken from an older woman with active or convalescent COVID-19. In nucleotides, the CDR3 is TGTGCCAGCTCACCACCGACGGACAGGGTCACACAATCTAACTATGGCTACACCTTC. It encodes CASSPPTDRVTQSNYGYTF.